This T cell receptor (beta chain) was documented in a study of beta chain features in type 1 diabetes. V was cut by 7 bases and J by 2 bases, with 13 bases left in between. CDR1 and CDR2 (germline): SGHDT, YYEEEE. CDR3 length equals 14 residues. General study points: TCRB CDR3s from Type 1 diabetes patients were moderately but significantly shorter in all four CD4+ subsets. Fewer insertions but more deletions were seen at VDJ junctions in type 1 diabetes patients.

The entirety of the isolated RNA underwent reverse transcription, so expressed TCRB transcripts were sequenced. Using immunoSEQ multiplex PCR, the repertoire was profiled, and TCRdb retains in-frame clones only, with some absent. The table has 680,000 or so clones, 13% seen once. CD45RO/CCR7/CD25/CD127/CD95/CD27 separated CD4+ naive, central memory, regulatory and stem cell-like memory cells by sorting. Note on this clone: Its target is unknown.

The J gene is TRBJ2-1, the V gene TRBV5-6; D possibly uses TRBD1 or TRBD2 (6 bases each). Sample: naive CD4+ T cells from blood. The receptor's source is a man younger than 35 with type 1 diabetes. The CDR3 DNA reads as TGTGCCAGCCAATGGGGGGCAACCTACAATGAGCAGTTCTTC. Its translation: CASQWGATYNEQFF. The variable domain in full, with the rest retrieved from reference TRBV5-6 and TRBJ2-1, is DAGVTQSPTHLIKTRGQQVTLRCSPKSGHDTVSWYQQALGQGPQFIFQYYEEEERQRGNFPDRFSGHQFPNYSSELNVNALLLGDSALYLCASQWGATYNEQFFGPGTRLTVL.